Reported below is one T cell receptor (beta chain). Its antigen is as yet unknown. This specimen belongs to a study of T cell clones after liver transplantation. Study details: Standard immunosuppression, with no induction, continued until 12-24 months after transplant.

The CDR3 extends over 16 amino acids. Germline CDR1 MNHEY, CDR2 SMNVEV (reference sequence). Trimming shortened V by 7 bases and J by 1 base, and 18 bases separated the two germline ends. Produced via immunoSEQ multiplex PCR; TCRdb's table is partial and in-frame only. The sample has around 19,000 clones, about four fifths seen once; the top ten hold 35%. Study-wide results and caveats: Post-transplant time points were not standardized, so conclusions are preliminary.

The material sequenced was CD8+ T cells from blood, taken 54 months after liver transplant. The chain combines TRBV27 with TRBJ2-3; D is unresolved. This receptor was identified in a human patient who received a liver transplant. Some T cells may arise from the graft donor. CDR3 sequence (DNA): TGTGCCAGCACCTTCGCCTCCATGGCGGGCACAGATACGCAGTATTTT. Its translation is CASTFASMAGTDTQYF.